This is a list of T cell receptor beta chains from one sample in a study of T cell repertoires in cytomegalovirus infection. TCRdb reanalysed the reads using MiXCR and keeps one entry per CDR3 protein. Of about half a million distinct CDR3 sequences in the sample, around 35% are singletons; the top ten hold around a sixth. Their specific antigens are unknown. The sample here was cultured PBMCs, taken from culture after CMV antigen stimulation. These receptors all stem from a human donor in good health (CMV status not recorded). Some clones in this sample may be carry-over from other donors' samples. The CDR3 runs from the conserved cysteine through the conserved F or W. Fields, in order: D gene, CDR3 length, V gene, J gene, clone size, CDR3 protein, CDR3 DNA. A D gene is named only where the DNA matches it firmly. Size is omitted from some rows. Given values are once, few, many or a class for expanded clones.

NA	15	TRBV7-2	TRBJ2-3	NA	CASSLALSSTDTQYF	TGTGCCAGCAGCTTAGCGCTTTCCAGCACAGATACGCAGTATTTT
TRBD2	13	TRBV20-1	TRBJ2-1	NA	CSVTSGIYNEQFF	TGCAGTGTGACTAGCGGGATTTACAATGAGCAGTTCTTC
NA	12	TRBV12-3/TRBV12-4	TRBJ1-2	few	CASSLRYYGYTF	TGTGCCAGCAGTTTGAGGTACTATGGCTACACCTTC
NA	15	TRBV12-3/TRBV12-4	TRBJ1-1	few	CASSSRLGVNTEAFF	TGTGCCAGCAGTTCTCGGTTGGGGGTGAACACTGAAGCTTTCTTT
NA	15	TRBV7-2	TRBJ1-5	NA	CASSLAAGFNQPQHF	TGTGCCAGCAGCTTGGCAGCGGGTTTTAATCAGCCCCAGCATTTT
TRBD1	21	TRBV4-2	TRBJ2-6	NA	CASSQDLVGRQGASGANVLTF	TGTGCCAGCAGCCAAGATCTAGTCGGGAGACAGGGGGCTTCTGGGGCCAACGTCCTGACTTTC
NA	15	TRBV11-2	TRBJ2-2	NA	CASSPRSLTGGELFF	TGTGCCAGCAGCCCTAGGAGTCTCACAGGGGGGGAGCTGTTTTTT
TRBD2	15	TRBV27	TRBJ2-1	NA	CASSLRLAGANEQFF	TGTGCCAGCAGTTTACGTCTAGCGGGCGCCAATGAGCAGTTCTTC
NA	18	TRBV7-8	TRBJ1-6	NA	CASSSPNINSGRGSPLHF	TGTGCCAGCAGCTCCCCCAACATAAACAGCGGCAGGGGCTCACCCCTCCACTTT
TRBD1	15	TRBV19	TRBJ2-3	NA	CASNSRDRGPGTQYF	TGTGCCAGTAACTCCCGGGACAGGGGACCTGGTACGCAGTATTTT
TRBD1	16	TRBV24-1	TRBJ2-3	NA	CATSDSLLTGTDTQYF	TGTGCCACCAGTGATTCCCTTCTGACAGGGACAGATACGCAGTATTTT
NA	15	TRBV7-2	TRBJ1-5	few	CASSLVWTPDQPQHF	TGTGCCAGCAGCTTAGTCTGGACCCCGGATCAGCCCCAGCATTTT
NA	15	TRBV7-2	TRBJ2-1	few	CASSIYRDLNNEQFF	TGTGCCAGCAGCATATATCGGGACTTAAACAATGAGCAGTTCTTC
NA	15	TRBV27	TRBJ1-1	NA	CASSPRRNGNTEAFF	TGTGCCAGCAGTCCTCGGCGGAACGGGAACACTGAAGCTTTCTTT
NA	15	TRBV18	TRBJ2-3	few	CASSPPGLRTDTQYF	TGTGCCAGCTCACCACCGGGACTTCGCACAGATACGCAGTATTTT
NA	14	TRBV27	TRBJ2-2	once	CASSSGTRVGELFF	TGTGCCAGCTCGTCCGGGACGCGAGTTGGGGAGCTGTTTTTT
TRBD2	19	TRBV4-1	TRBJ2-1	NA	CASSQTSGRGGRGFNEQFF	TGCGCCAGCAGCCAGACTAGCGGGAGGGGGGGTAGGGGTTTCAATGAGCAGTTCTTC
NA	15	TRBV7-8	TRBJ2-1	NA	CASSLGVSGYNEQFF	TGTGCCAGCAGCTTAGGGGTATCCGGCTACAATGAGCAGTTCTTC
NA	12	TRBV6-2/TRBV6-3	TRBJ2-1	NA	CASSYLPWEQFF	TGTGCCAGCAGTTACCTACCCTGGGAGCAGTTCTTC
TRBD2	13	TRBV19	TRBJ2-3	NA	CATLAGGTDTQYF	TGTGCCACCCTAGCGGGAGGGACAGATACGCAGTATTTT
TRBD2	14	TRBV19	TRBJ2-1	NA	CASSHSTLAGGQFF	TGTGCCAGTAGTCACTCCACTCTAGCGGGAGGGCAGTTCTTC
NA	13	TRBV6-8	TRBJ1-1	NA	CASSYSKTGEAFF	TGTGCCAGCAGTTACTCGAAGACAGGAGAAGCTTTCTTT
NA	16	TRBV7-2	TRBJ2-5	NA	CASSLLDYWEGGTQYF	TGTGCCAGCAGCTTATTAGATTATTGGGAGGGGGGGACCCAGTACTTC
NA	13	TRBV6-5	TRBJ2-3	few	CASSYARADTQYF	TGTGCCAGCAGTTACGCAAGGGCAGATACGCAGTATTTT
NA	18	TRBV20-1	TRBJ2-1	NA	CSAREFLIQGGNYNEQFF	TGCAGTGCTAGAGAGTTCCTCATACAGGGGGGGAACTACAATGAGCAGTTCTTC
TRBD1	15	TRBV20-1	TRBJ1-1	NA	CSASETGGRVTEAFF	TGCAGTGCTAGCGAGACAGGGGGCCGTGTTACTGAAGCTTTCTTT
NA	13	TRBV27	TRBJ2-1	NA	CASSFLGTNEQFF	TGTGCCAGCAGTTTTCTAGGGACCAATGAGCAGTTCTTC